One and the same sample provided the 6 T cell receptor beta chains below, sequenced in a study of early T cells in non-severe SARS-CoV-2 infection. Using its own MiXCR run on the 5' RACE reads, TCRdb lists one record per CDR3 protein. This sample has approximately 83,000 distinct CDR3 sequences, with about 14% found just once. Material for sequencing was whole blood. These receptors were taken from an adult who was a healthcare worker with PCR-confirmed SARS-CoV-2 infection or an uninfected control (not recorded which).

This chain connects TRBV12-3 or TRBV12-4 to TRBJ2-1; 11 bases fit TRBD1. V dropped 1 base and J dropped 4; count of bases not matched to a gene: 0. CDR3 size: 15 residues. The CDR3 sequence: CASSLGDRGYNEQFF. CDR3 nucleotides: TGTGCCAGCAGTTTAGGGGACAGGGGGTACAATGAGCAGTTCTTC.

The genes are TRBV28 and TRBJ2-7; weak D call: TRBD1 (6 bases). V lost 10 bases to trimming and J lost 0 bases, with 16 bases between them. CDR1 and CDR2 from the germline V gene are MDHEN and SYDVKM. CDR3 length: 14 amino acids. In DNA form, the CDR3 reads TGTGCCACCCTGTTCCAGGGGCCCTCCTACGAGCAGTACTTC. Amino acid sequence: CATLFQGPSYEQYF.

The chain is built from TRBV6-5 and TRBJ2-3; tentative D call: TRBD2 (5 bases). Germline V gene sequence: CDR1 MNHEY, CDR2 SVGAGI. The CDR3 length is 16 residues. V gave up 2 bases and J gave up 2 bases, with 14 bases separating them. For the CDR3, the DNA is TGTGCCAGCAGTTACCTCCCCCTAGCAGACACAGATACGCAGTATTTT. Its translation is CASSYLPLADTDTQYF.

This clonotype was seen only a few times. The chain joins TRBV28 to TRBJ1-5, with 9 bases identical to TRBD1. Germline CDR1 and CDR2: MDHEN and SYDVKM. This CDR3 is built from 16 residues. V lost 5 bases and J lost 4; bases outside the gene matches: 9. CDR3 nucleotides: TGTGCCAGCAGTACCGACAGGGGGGAATTTAATCAGCCCCAGCATTTT. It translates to CASSTDRGEFNQPQHF.

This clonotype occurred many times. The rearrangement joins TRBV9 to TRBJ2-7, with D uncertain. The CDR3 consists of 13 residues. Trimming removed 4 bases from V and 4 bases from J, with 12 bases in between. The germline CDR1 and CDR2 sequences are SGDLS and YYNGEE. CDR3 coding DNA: TGTGCCAGCAGCCCCCGAGGAAGGTACGAGCAGTACTTC. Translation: CASSPRGRYEQYF. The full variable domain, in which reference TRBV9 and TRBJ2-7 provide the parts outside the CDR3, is DSGVTQTPKHLITATGQRVTLRCSPRSGDLSVYWYQQSLDQGLQFLIQYYNGEERAKGNILERFSAQQFPDLHSELNLSSLELGDSALYFCASSPRGRYEQYFGPGTRLTVT.

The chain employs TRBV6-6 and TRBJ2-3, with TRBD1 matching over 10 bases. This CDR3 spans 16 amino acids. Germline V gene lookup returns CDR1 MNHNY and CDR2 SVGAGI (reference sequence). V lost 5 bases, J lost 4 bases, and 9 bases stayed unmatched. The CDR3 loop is CASSLYGTGVADTQYF. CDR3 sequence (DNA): TGTGCCAGCAGTCTATACGGGACAGGGGTTGCAGATACGCAGTATTTT.